This T cell receptor (beta chain) was captured by sequencing in a study of T cells in Graves' hyperthyroidism and ophthalmopathy (dated 2019 in TCRdb). General notes on the study: Peripheral blood was collected at initial diagnosis, before any treatment. To identify TCR V-J signatures that set the groups apart, the researchers used a discovery cohort of 95 to 100 patients, made up of 40 to 45 with Graves' ophthalmopathy and 57 with stable Graves' hyperthyroidism. Prospective prediction of ophthalmopathy was tested in an independent validation cohort of some 19 hyperthyroidism patients and some 17 patients who later progressed to ophthalmopathy. For training and testing, the 100 or so patients in the discovery cohort were randomly divided in a 7:3 ratio. Thyroid tissue and blood T-cell repertoires from six Graves' hyperthyroidism patients were also compared in the study. After blood sampling, hyperthyroidism patients were treated with methimazole at a starting dose of 30 mg daily, and ophthalmopathy patients were treated with high-dose intravenous methylprednisolone. TCR Vbeta CDR3 sequencing of roughly 140 peripheral blood samples (43 ophthalmopathy, 75 or so hyperthyroidism and approximately 17 progressor patients) is reported in the paper. Here is what the overall study found, with its caveats: Most expanded thyroid clonotypes (frequency above 0.001) were also detected in blood, a finding suggesting that blood repertoires may reflect thyroid immune responses. In validation, the model predicted progression to ophthalmopathy with over 65% sensitivity and about 73% specificity, a median of around 6.6 months before onset. A 13 V-J signature model separated ophthalmopathy from stable hyperthyroidism, with around 88% sensitivity and roughly 82% specificity in cross-validation and 80%/75% in testing. Sample size was not statistically predetermined, and blinding of investigators to group allocation was not performed.

In regard to this clonotype: The specificity of this receptor is unknown. Base qualities are missing; no much larger clone stands one base away.

The TCR beta CDR3 regions were amplified from the RNA transcripts. The first round of RT-PCR for the TCR CDR3 was performed with the HTBI primer set and the Qiagen OneStep RT-PCR kit. The libraries were constructed in a second round of multiplex PCR and then size-selected and purified. Paired-end sequencing of the libraries was performed with 100 bp reads on an Illumina HiSeq2000. As for how the authors treated the data: Raw data were processed with SOAPnuke, discarding reads with adapters, uncalled bases, mean Phred below 15, or no exact constant-primer or identifier match. COPE v1.2.5 was used to merge the high-quality paired reads, and each unique nucleotide sequence was defined as a clonotype. MiTCR v1.1 was used to align the clonotypes against IMGT TRBV, TRBD and TRBJ reference segments. Only V-J combinations with frequency above 0.0001, covering about 99% of repertoires, were analysed. The TCS score was defined as the ratio of F50 (clonal expansion) to E x V (chaos), calculated using BLOSUM62-based TCRdist between CDR3 peptides within each V-J. Welch's t-statistics and random forest reduced just over 500 V-J features to 10 to 15, which were used in a naive Bayes classifier (R e1071). The public sequencing data were trimmed at Q25 with fastp and processed into clonotypes with MiXCR by TCRdb, which kept only in-frame beta chains. One record per CDR3 amino acid sequence lists the most common genes and DNA. The authors' filters were not applied to this entry. The sample has around 430,000 distinct CDR3 sequences on record, 15% of them singletons. The top ten clonotypes cover 32% of the sample.

Stable Graves' hyperthyroidism was defined as no progression to ophthalmopathy during 18 months of follow-up. Hyperthyroidism patients were newly diagnosed, had a disease duration of under 2 months, and were aged 18 to 65 years. The study excluded patients with uncontrolled infections, other autoimmune diseases, pregnancy or lactation. Diagnoses were based on clinical symptoms, serum thyroxine and TRAb, thyroid ultrasound and orbital computed tomography. PBMCs were separated from over 9 ml of fresh peripheral blood using Ficoll-Paque density gradient centrifugation. Total RNA was extracted with Trizol reagent, and quality was checked on an Agilent 2100 Bioanalyzer. From the cysteine up to the phenylalanine, the CDR3 has a length of 17 residues. The kept DNA is CDR3 alone, 51 bases in frame from the first base. V ends up 1 base short and J 2 bases short, with an unmatched junction base count of 9.

This clonotype originated in a woman aged 30 to 39 with Graves' hyperthyroidism. The chain is made from TRBV12-3 or TRBV12-4 and TRBJ2-3; TRBD2 fits 7 bases in the junction. Sequencing input: blood. The DNA sequence reads TGTGCCAGCAGTTTAGGGTATTCTAGCGGTCACACAGATACGCAGTATTTT. The resulting protein is CASSLGYSSGHTDTQYF.